Listed below are T cell receptor beta chains from one sample, sequenced in a study of shared clonotypes between healthy human individuals. The protocol was immunoSEQ multiplex PCR, while the TCRdb copy is restricted to in-frame clones and leaves out a portion. The sample holds under 1,100,000 clones, around 78% seen once. The sample consisted of memory CD4+ T cells from PBMCs. The receptors were gathered from a man between 18 and 29 years old in good health. Some clones in this sample may be carry-over from other donors' samples. Both conserved end residues are part of each CDR3. The order of the fields is J gene, V gene, clone size, D gene, CDR3 DNA, CDR3 protein. The D gene is left open where the match is weak. Clone sizes are given selectively: once, few, many, or a class where the clone is expanded.

>TRBJ2-5|TRBV7-2|NA|NA
TGTGCCAGCAGCCCACAAGGGGCGGGACGGGAGACCCAGTACTTC
CASSPQGAGRETQYF
>TRBJ2-2|TRBV30|NA|NA
TGTGCCTGGAGCAACACGAAGGCAGGGGAGCTGTTTTTT
CAWSNTKAGELFF
>TRBJ1-5|TRBV6-5|NA|NA
TGTGCCAGCAGTTACTCGGGGCAGAGAGATCAGCCCCAGCATTTT
CASSYSGQRDQPQHF
>TRBJ2-1|TRBV27|NA|TRBD2
TGTGCCAGCAGGCTCGGACTAGCGGGAGGGAATGAGCAGTTCTTC
CASRLGLAGGNEQFF
>TRBJ2-1|TRBV2|NA|TRBD2
TGTGCCAGCGGGATGGGACTAGCTAACACTGAGCAGTTCTTC
CASGMGLANTEQFF
>TRBJ2-3|TRBV5-1|NA|TRBD1
TGCGCCAGCCAGGGACAGCGCACAGATACGCAGTATTTT
CASQGQRTDTQYF
>TRBJ1-6|TRBV18|few|NA
TGTGCCAGCTCAGGGCAGGGAAATTCACCCCTCCACTTT
CASSGQGNSPLHF
>TRBJ2-5|TRBV7-7|NA|NA
TGTGCCAGCAGCTTAGTGGCAGGGGACCAGACCCAGTACTTC
CASSLVAGDQTQYF
>TRBJ2-7|TRBV7-8|NA|TRBD2
TGTGCCAGCACTTACCAGCCCCGGCGGGAGACCTACGAGCAGTACTTC
CASTYQPRRETYEQYF
>TRBJ1-4|TRBV21-1|NA|NA
TGTGCCAGCAGCAAACCACAGGTAGCCTGTCACGAAAATGAAAAACTGTTTTTT
CASSKPQVACHENEKLFF
>TRBJ1-1|TRBV30|NA|NA
TGTGCCTGGAGTGTCCGGGGGGGAAACACTGAAGCTTTCTTT
CAWSVRGGNTEAFF
>TRBJ2-3|TRBV19|NA|NA
TGTGCCAGCCTTTCGCGGGGAGGCACGGATACGCAGTATTTT
CASLSRGGTDTQYF
>TRBJ2-6|TRBV2|NA|TRBD1
TGTGCCAGCAGTGAGACAGGGCCTGGGGCCAACGTCCTGACTTTC
CASSETGPGANVLTF
>TRBJ2-7|TRBV5-1|few|TRBD1
TGCGCCAGCAGCTTGGGGACAGGGGGCCTCGAGCAGTACTTC
CASSLGTGGLEQYF
>TRBJ2-3|TRBV11-2|NA|NA
TGTGCCAGCAGCCCCGGACTTGTCACAGATACGCAGTATTTT
CASSPGLVTDTQYF
>TRBJ2-1|TRBV7-6|NA|NA
TGTGCCAGCAGCCCCTCGGGGTCCGCCTACAATGAGCAGTTCTTC
CASSPSGSAYNEQFF
>TRBJ1-1|TRBV2|few|NA
TGTGCCAGCAGTACAGAGAAGAACACTGAAGCTTTCTTT
CASSTEKNTEAFF
>TRBJ2-3|TRBV28|NA|NA
TGTGCCAGCGGGAGCGGGAGCACAGATACGCAGTATTTT
CASGSGSTDTQYF
>TRBJ2-2|TRBV11-2|many|NA
TGTGCCAGCAGCGCCGTTGGCAGGATTTATGGAACCGGGGAGCTGTTTTTT
CASSAVGRIYGTGELFF
>TRBJ2-5|TRBV11-2|NA|TRBD1
TGTGCCAGCAGCTTAGTTGGGACAGGGAGACAGACCCAGTACTTC
CASSLVGTGRQTQYF
>TRBJ1-3|TRBV7-3|once|NA
TGTGCCAGCAGCTTGGGCTCCTCTGGAAACACCATATATTTT
CASSLGSSGNTIYF
>TRBJ1-1|TRBV6-1|NA|NA
TGTGCCAGCAGTGAGGTCAGGAACACTGAAGCTTTCTTT
CASSEVRNTEAFF
>TRBJ2-5|TRBV27|NA|NA
TGTGCCAGCAGTTCGAGACAGTGGGACGGGGAGACCCAGTACTTC
CASSSRQWDGETQYF
>TRBJ1-2|TRBV5-1|NA|TRBD1
TGCGCCAGCAGCGTTCAGGGGGCTGAGGGCTACACCTTC
CASSVQGAEGYTF
>TRBJ1-5|TRBV6-1|NA|NA
TGTGCCAGCAGTGAAAGGGGGGTGAGCAATCAGCCCCAGCATTTT
CASSERGVSNQPQHF
>TRBJ2-1|TRBV5-4|NA|TRBD1
TGTGCCAGCAGCCATGACAGGGGTCCCCAGTTCTTC
CASSHDRGPQFF
>TRBJ1-2|TRBV29-1|few|NA
TGCAGCGTTGAAGATCTGGTCTATGGCTACACCTTC
CSVEDLVYGYTF
>TRBJ2-7|TRBV7-9|few|TRBD2
TGTGCCAGCAGCTCCCTAGCGGGAGCTACCTACGAGCAGTACTTC
CASSSLAGATYEQYF
>TRBJ1-1|TRBV6-6|NA|TRBD1
TGTGCCAGCAGTTATCCGGGACAGGGGAACACTGAAGCTTTCTTT
CASSYPGQGNTEAFF
>TRBJ1-2|TRBV7-2|NA|TRBD1
TGTGCCAGCAGCTTAGATGGGACAGCACTGTCGGTCTATGGCTACACCTTC
CASSLDGTALSVYGYTF
>TRBJ2-7|TRBV28|NA|TRBD1
TGTGCCAGCACCTCCCCCGGGACAGGGCTTTACGAGCAGTACTTC
CASTSPGTGLYEQYF
>TRBJ2-7|TRBV7-9|many|NA
TGTGCCAGCAGCGCGACTAGTTCGGGTGAGCAGTACTTC
CASSATSSGEQYF
>TRBJ2-7|TRBV9|NA|NA
TGTGCCAGCAGCGTAGGTCCCCTAGGGTTCGAGCAGTACTTC
CASSVGPLGFEQYF
>TRBJ2-7|TRBV2|many|TRBD2
TGTGCCAGCAGTATAGCGGGAGACTCGAGGTACTTC
CASSIAGDSRYF
>TRBJ2-3|TRBV5-4|few|TRBD2
TGTGCCAGCAGCCGCGGACTAGCGGGAGCCACAGATACGCAGTATTTT
CASSRGLAGATDTQYF
>TRBJ1-2|TRBV30|once|NA
TGTGCCTGGAGCCAGGCGACCCTCTATGGCTACACCTTC
CAWSQATLYGYTF
>TRBJ2-5|TRBV28|NA|NA
TGTGCCAGCAGTTTACTGAGTGGGCGGGAGACCCAGTACTTC
CASSLLSGRETQYF
>TRBJ1-3|TRBV2|NA|NA
TGTGCCAGCAGTGAAGCAGGAGGGTACGGAAACACCATATATTTT
CASSEAGGYGNTIYF
>TRBJ2-3|TRBV5-5|once|NA
TGTGCCAGCAGCTTAGGTAGCGGCGCAGATACGCAGTATTTT
CASSLGSGADTQYF
>TRBJ2-2|TRBV5-1|NA|TRBD2
TGCGCCAGCAGCTTGTGGCTAGCGGGAGGGGCACGCCGGGAGCTGTTTTTT
CASSLWLAGGARRELFF
>TRBJ2-1|TRBV6-5|NA|NA
TGTGCCAGCAGTTTAGGGACATACAATGAGCAGTTCTTC
CASSLGTYNEQFF
>TRBJ2-4|TRBV19|NA|NA
TGTGCCAGTAATAACTACGGGGACATTCAGTACTTC
CASNNYGDIQYF
>TRBJ2-3|TRBV28|many|NA
TGTGCCAGCAGGCAACGCGCCTACCTAATACCCACAGATACGCAGTATTTT
CASRQRAYLIPTDTQYF
>TRBJ1-2|TRBV5-6|NA|NA
TGTGCCAGCAGCCACTATGGTCCGAGCTACGGCTATGGCTACACCTTC
CASSHYGPSYGYGYTF
>TRBJ1-2|TRBV7-2|NA|TRBD1
TGTGCCAGCAGCCGACAGGGGGCTCGGGGCTACACCTTC
CASSRQGARGYTF
>TRBJ2-7|TRBV9|NA|TRBD1
TGTGCCAGCAGCTTAGAGGACAGGCAGACCTACGAGCAGTACTTC
CASSLEDRQTYEQYF
>TRBJ2-6|TRBV7-3|NA|NA
TGTGCCAGCAGGTTCAGCCAAGCAGGGGCCAACGTCCTGACTTTC
CASRFSQAGANVLTF
>TRBJ2-7|TRBV25-1|few|TRBD2
TGTGCCAGCAGTGCCGGTAGCGGGTACCTTTCCTACGAGCAGTACTTC
CASSAGSGYLSYEQYF
>TRBJ2-7|TRBV5-1|NA|NA
TGCGCCAGCAGCTTTCAAACAGCCGCCTACGAGCAGTACTTC
CASSFQTAAYEQYF
>TRBJ2-7|TRBV18|NA|NA
TGTGCCAGCTCACCACGCAGTAATAGCGCCAACGAGCAGTACTTC
CASSPRSNSANEQYF
>TRBJ2-2|TRBV19|NA|NA
TGTGCCCCTATGGGCACCGGGGAGCTGTTTTTT
CAPMGTGELFF
>TRBJ1-3|TRBV28|NA|NA
TGTGCCAGCTCTGATTCTAGGGCTGGAAACACCATATATTTT
CASSDSRAGNTIYF
>TRBJ2-5|TRBV25-1|NA|TRBD2
TGTGCCAGCAGCCGCGGGGGGGTAGAGACCCAGTACTTC
CASSRGGVETQYF
>TRBJ2-1|TRBV27|many|TRBD2
TGTGCCAGCAGTTTCTCTAGCGGGAGGGCCGGGAGAAATGAGCAGTTCTTC
CASSFSSGRAGRNEQFF
>TRBJ1-5|TRBV4-3|NA|NA
TGCGCCAGCAGCCAAGTTTACAGGGATGGGCAGCCCCAGCATTTT
CASSQVYRDGQPQHF
>TRBJ2-1|TRBV2|few|NA
TGTGCCAGCAGGGATCATTCGGGTGAGCAGTTCTTC
CASRDHSGEQFF
>TRBJ1-1|TRBV7-9|NA|TRBD1
TGTGCCAGCAGCCCTCGACAGGGAGGAACTGAAGCTTTCTTT
CASSPRQGGTEAFF
>TRBJ2-2|TRBV4-1|NA|TRBD1
TGCGCCAGCAGCCACGGAACCCACAGGGGGCTATCCGGGGAGCTGTTTTTT
CASSHGTHRGLSGELFF
>TRBJ1-1|TRBV9|NA|NA
TGTGCCAGCAGCGTAGAGGGGATAAGCACTGAAGCTTTCTTT
CASSVEGISTEAFF
>TRBJ1-1|TRBV7-9|many|NA
TGTGCCAGCAGCCGACTTGGGGGTATGGAGAAGAACACTGAAGCTTTCTTT
CASSRLGGMEKNTEAFF